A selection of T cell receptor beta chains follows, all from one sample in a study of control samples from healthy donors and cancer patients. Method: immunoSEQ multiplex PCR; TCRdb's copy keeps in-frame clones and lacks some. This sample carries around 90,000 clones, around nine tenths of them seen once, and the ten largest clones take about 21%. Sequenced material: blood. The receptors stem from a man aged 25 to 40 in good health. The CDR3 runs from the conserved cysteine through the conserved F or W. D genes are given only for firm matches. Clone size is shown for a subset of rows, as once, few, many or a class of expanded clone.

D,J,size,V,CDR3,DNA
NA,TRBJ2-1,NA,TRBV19,CASALEAGYNEQFF,TGTGCCAGTGCGTTGGAGGCGGGCTACAATGAGCAGTTCTTC
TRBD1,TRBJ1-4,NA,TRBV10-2,CASRRGDRGGDEKLFF,TGCGCCAGCAGAAGGGGAGACAGGGGAGGAGATGAAAAACTGTTTTTT
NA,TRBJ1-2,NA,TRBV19,CASSMLTTGDYGYTF,TGTGCCAGTAGTATGCTAACCACAGGAGACTATGGCTACACCTTC
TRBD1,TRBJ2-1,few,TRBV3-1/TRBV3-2,CASSQGGTGRVRSYNEQFF,TGTGCCAGCAGCCAAGGCGGGACAGGGAGGGTTAGGTCCTACAATGAGCAGTTCTTC
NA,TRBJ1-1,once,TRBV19,CASRVQHMNTEAFF,TGTGCCAGTAGGGTACAGCATATGAACACTGAAGCTTTCTTT
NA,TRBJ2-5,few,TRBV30,CAWSVGVGDQTQYF,TGTGCCTGGAGTGTGGGAGTGGGGGATCAGACCCAGTACTTC
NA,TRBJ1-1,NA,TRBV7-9,CASSLDPRRGTEAFF,TGTGCCAGCAGCCTAGACCCCCGCAGGGGCACTGAAGCTTTCTTT
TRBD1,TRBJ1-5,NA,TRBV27,CASSSTGNSNQPQHF,TGTGCCAGCAGTTCGACAGGGAACAGCAATCAGCCCCAGCATTTT
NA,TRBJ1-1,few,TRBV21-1,CASSKASVNTEAFF,TGTGCCAGCAGCAAAGCGTCGGTGAACACTGAAGCTTTCTTT
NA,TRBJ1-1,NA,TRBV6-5,CASSYSGEGDTEAFF,TGTGCCAGCAGTTACTCTGGGGAGGGGGACACTGAAGCTTTCTTT
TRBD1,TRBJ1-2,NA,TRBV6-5,CASRRDRGGYTF,TGTGCCAGCAGGAGGGACAGGGGTGGCTACACCTTC
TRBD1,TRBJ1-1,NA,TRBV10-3,CAISRDSGVMNTEAFF,TGTGCCATCAGTAGGGACAGTGGGGTCATGAACACTGAAGCTTTCTTT
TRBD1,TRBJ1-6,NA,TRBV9,CASSVDDFKDRLHF,TGTGCCAGCAGCGTAGACGACTTCAAGGACAGGCTTCACTTT
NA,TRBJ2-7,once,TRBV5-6,CASSFGNLYEQYF,TGTGCCAGCAGCTTTGGGAACCTCTACGAGCAGTACTTC
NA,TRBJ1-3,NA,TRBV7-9,CASSLSQAGNTIYF,TGTGCCAGCAGCTTAAGCCAGGCTGGAAACACCATATATTTT
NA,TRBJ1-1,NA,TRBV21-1,CASSLDRENTEAFF,TGTGCCAGCAGCCTGGACAGGGAGAACACTGAAGCTTTCTTT
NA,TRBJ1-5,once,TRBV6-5,CATRIGAGSNQPQHF,TGTGCCACTCGTATCGGTGCGGGATCCAATCAGCCCCAGCATTTT
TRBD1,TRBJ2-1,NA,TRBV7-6,CASSLGQGSYNEQFF,TGTGCCAGCAGCTTAGGACAGGGGTCCTACAATGAGCAGTTCTTC
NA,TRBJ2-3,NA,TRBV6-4,CASSEHWDNRDTQYF,TGTGCCAGCAGTGAGCATTGGGACAACAGAGATACGCAGTATTTT
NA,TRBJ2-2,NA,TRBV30,CAWSVRGGELFF,TGTGCCTGGAGTGTACGTGGGGGGGAGCTGTTTTTT
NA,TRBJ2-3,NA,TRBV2,CASILGGQTDTQYF,TGTGCCAGCATCCTAGGGGGGCAAACAGATACGCAGTATTTT
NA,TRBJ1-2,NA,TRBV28,CASRRGSNYGYTF,TGTGCCAGCAGGAGGGGTTCTAACTATGGCTACACCTTC
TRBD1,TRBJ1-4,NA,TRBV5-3,CARSWGDRGTNEKLFF,TGTGCCAGAAGCTGGGGGGACAGGGGCACTAATGAAAAACTGTTTTTT
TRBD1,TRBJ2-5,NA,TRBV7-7,CASSRTGGQGETQYF,TGTGCCAGCAGCCGCACAGGGGGTCAGGGGGAGACCCAGTACTTC
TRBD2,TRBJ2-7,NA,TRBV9,CASSVGGGGVYEQYF,TGTGCCAGCAGCGTAGGAGGCGGGGGGGTTTACGAGCAGTACTTC
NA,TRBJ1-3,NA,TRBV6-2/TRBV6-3,CASSYSGTGNTIYF,TGTGCCAGCAGTTACAGCGGGACTGGAAACACCATATATTTT
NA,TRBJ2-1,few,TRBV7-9,CASSLGAGAYNEQFF,TGTGCCAGCAGCTTAGGAGCGGGTGCTTACAATGAGCAGTTCTTC
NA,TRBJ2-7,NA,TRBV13,CASSLAGFGVPSSYEQYF,TGTGCCAGCAGCTTAGCGGGCTTCGGGGTCCCGAGCTCCTACGAGCAGTACTTC
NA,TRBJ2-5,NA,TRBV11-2,CASSLSRTETQYF,TGTGCCAGCAGCTTATCTCGGACCGAGACCCAGTACTTC
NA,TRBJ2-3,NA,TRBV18,CASSLEGGDTDTQYF,TGTGCCAGCTCACTCGAGGGGGGGGACACAGATACGCAGTATTTT
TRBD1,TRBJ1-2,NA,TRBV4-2,CASSQEGQGVNKDGYTF,TGTGCCAGCAGCCAAGAGGGACAGGGCGTTAATAAGGATGGCTACACCTTC
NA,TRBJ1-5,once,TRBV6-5,CASSSRYQPQHF,TGTGCCAGCAGTTCCCGGTATCAGCCCCAGCATTTT
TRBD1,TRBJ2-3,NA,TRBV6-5,CASRTQGSTDTQYF,TGTGCCAGCAGAACACAGGGGAGCACAGATACGCAGTATTTT
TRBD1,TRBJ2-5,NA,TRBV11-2,CASSLGTGPVETQYF,TGTGCCAGCAGCCTCGGGACAGGGCCTGTGGAGACCCAGTACTTC
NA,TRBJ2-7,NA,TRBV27,CASSLTGPDYEQYF,TGTGCCAGCAGTTTGACGGGACCGGACTACGAGCAGTACTTC
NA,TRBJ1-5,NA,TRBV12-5,CASNRGGNQPQHF,TGTGCTAGTAATAGAGGCGGCAATCAGCCCCAGCATTTT
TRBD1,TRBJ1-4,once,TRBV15,CATSRDYRQGEKLFF,TGTGCCACCAGCAGAGATTATCGACAGGGCGAAAAACTGTTTTTT
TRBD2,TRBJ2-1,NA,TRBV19,CASSLMTSGYNEQFF,TGTGCCAGTAGTTTGATGACTAGCGGGTACAATGAGCAGTTCTTC
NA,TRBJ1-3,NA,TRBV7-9,CASSLQQGLIGNTIYF,TGTGCCAGCAGCCTACAACAGGGTCTAATAGGAAACACCATATATTTT
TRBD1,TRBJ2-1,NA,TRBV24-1,CATSDPRGRNNEQFF,TGTGCCACCAGTGACCCCAGGGGGCGGAACAATGAGCAGTTCTTC
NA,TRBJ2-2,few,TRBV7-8,CASSLRSRVAANTGELFF,TGTGCCAGCAGCTTACGGTCTAGGGTAGCCGCGAACACCGGGGAGCTGTTTTTT
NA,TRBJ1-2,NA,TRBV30,CAWSVDWVGRGYTF,TGTGCCTGGAGTGTAGACTGGGTAGGAAGAGGCTACACCTTC
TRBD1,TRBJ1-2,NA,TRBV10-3,CAIRAEGQLFYGYTF,TGTGCCATCAGAGCAGAGGGACAGCTCTTCTATGGCTACACCTTC
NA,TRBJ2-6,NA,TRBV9,CASSVGSHSGANVLTF,TGTGCCAGCAGCGTAGGGTCCCACTCTGGGGCCAACGTCCTGACTTTC
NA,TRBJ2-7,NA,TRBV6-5,CASRQASYEQYF,TGTGCCAGCAGACAGGCTTCCTACGAGCAGTACTTC
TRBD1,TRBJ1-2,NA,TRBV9,CASSVGEQGARNYGYTF,TGTGCCAGCAGCGTAGGGGAACAGGGGGCCAGGAACTATGGCTACACCTTC
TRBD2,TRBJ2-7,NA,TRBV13,CASNQRGGGAYEQYF,TGTGCCAGCAATCAGCGGGGGGGCGGCGCCTACGAGCAGTACTTC
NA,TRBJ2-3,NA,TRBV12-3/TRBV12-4,CASSLLEAQYF,TGTGCCAGCAGTTTACTAGAAGCGCAGTATTTT
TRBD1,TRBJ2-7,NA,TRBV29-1,CSVEVSRGRPYEQYF,TGCAGCGTTGAAGTAAGCAGGGGGCGTCCCTACGAGCAGTACTTC
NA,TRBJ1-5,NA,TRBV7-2,CASSADNLRNQPQHF,TGTGCCAGCAGCGCGGACAATTTAAGGAATCAGCCCCAGCATTTT